Listed below are T cell receptor beta chains from one sample, sequenced in a study of T cells in Graves' hyperthyroidism and ophthalmopathy. TCRdb analysed the multiplex PCR reads with MiXCR anew, one entry per CDR3 protein. The sample holds 250,000 to 300,000 distinct CDR3 sequences, about 18% seen once. The sequenced sample was blood. The receptors here all came from a woman aged 55-69 years with Graves' ophthalmopathy. Both conserved end residues are part of each CDR3. D genes are given only for firm matches. Clone size is given for some rows only: seen once, a few or many times, or a class if the clone is expanded.

d_call,v_call,j_call,clone_size,cdr3_nt,cdr3_aa
TRBD2,TRBV7-9,TRBJ2-3,.,TGTGCCAGCAGTCTGACTAGCGGAAACGCAGATACGCAGTATTTT,CASSLTSGNADTQYF
TRBD1,TRBV13,TRBJ2-7,many,TGTGCCAGCAGCTTTTCGGGACAGGGAAACTACGAGCAGTACTTC,CASSFSGQGNYEQYF
TRBD2,TRBV27,TRBJ2-3,.,TGTGCCAGCACGGACCTAGCGGGGGGCGTGGATACGCAGTATTTT,CASTDLAGGVDTQYF
TRBD1,TRBV3-1,TRBJ2-1,.,TGTGCCAGCAGACCTTCCGGGACAGGAGAGTACAATGAGCAGTTCTTC,CASRPSGTGEYNEQFF
TRBD2,TRBV9,TRBJ2-2,few,TGTGCCAGCAGCGTTCGCGGGGGGGCGGACACCGGGGAGCTGTTTTTT,CASSVRGGADTGELFF
.,TRBV7-2,TRBJ1-5,many,TGTGCCAGCAGCTTAAACTCCGTTTGGGATCAGCCCCAGCATTTT,CASSLNSVWDQPQHF
TRBD2,TRBV6-1,TRBJ2-1,many,TGTGCCACCAAACCGGGACTAGCGGGAGTTGAGCAGTTCTTC,CATKPGLAGVEQFF
TRBD1,TRBV12-3/TRBV12-4,TRBJ2-2,few,TGTGCCAGCAGGGGATTACAGGGGGCAGACACCGGGGAGCTGTTTTTT,CASRGLQGADTGELFF
.,TRBV9,TRBJ2-1,.,TGTGCCAGCAGCGTAGGAGGGGGGACCTACAATGAGCAGTTCTTC,CASSVGGGTYNEQFF
TRBD2,TRBV5-1,TRBJ2-5,many,TGCGCCAGCAGCCTAGGGACTAGCGGGGCCCAAGAGACCCAGTACTTC,CASSLGTSGAQETQYF
.,TRBV7-9,TRBJ2-2,few,TGTGCCAGCAGAGTAGACACCGGGGAGCTGTTTTTT,CASRVDTGELFF
TRBD1,TRBV18,TRBJ2-3,.,TGTGCCAGCTTTGATGCAGGGGGCCCAGATACGCAGTATTTT,CASFDAGGPDTQYF
.,TRBV7-9,TRBJ1-2,.,TGTGCCAGCAGCTTAGCCGTAATGGATGGCTACACCTTC,CASSLAVMDGYTF
.,TRBV6-4,TRBJ2-5,.,TGTGCCAGCAGCCCCAGAAGGCGTGGCGGGGAGACCCAGTACTTC,CASSPRRRGGETQYF
.,TRBV19,TRBJ2-3,few,TGTGCCAGTAGTAGGGGACTGGCGGGGTTTAGCACAGATACGCAGTATTTT,CASSRGLAGFSTDTQYF
.,TRBV9,TRBJ2-1,few,TGTGCCAGCAGCGTAGAGAGGAATGAGCAGTTCTTC,CASSVERNEQFF
.,TRBV27,TRBJ1-1,many,TGTGCCAGCTGGTCCCGGGACACTAACACTGAAGCTTTCTTT,CASWSRDTNTEAFF
TRBD1,TRBV19,TRBJ2-3,.,TGTGCCAGTAGTATTGCAGGGGGCATTGGGACAGATACGCAGTATTTT,CASSIAGGIGTDTQYF
.,TRBV28,TRBJ1-2,.,TGTGCCAGCAGTTTACAGCAGGACGTACTTACCACCTTC,CASSLQQDVLTTF
TRBD2,TRBV5-4,TRBJ2-7,.,TGTGCCAGCAGCTTGGGGACTAGGGGCTACGAGCAGTACTTC,CASSLGTRGYEQYF
.,TRBV27,TRBJ1-4,many,TGTGCCAGCAGTTTAATGGGACCGGATGAAAAACTGTTTTTT,CASSLMGPDEKLFF
.,TRBV20-1,TRBJ2-7,.,TGCAGTGCTAGCCGGCGGGGGACAATCCACGAGCAGTACTTC,CSASRRGTIHEQYF
.,TRBV12-3/TRBV12-4,TRBJ1-5,many,TGTGCCAGCAGTTTAGCGCTAAATAGGGGGACATTAAGTCAGCCCCAGCATTTT,CASSLALNRGTLSQPQHF
TRBD2,TRBV6-1,TRBJ2-3,few,TGTGCCACCGGGACTAGCGGGAGGGCCGCAGATACGCAGTATTTT,CATGTSGRAADTQYF
TRBD1,TRBV5-4,TRBJ1-1,many,TGTGCCAGCAGCGCGACCGACAGGGGGAACACTGAAGCTTTCTTT,CASSATDRGNTEAFF
TRBD2,TRBV6-2/TRBV6-3,TRBJ2-1,many,TGTGCCAGCATACTTAGCGGGGGCTACAATGAGCAGTTCTTC,CASILSGGYNEQFF
.,TRBV20-1,TRBJ1-4,.,TGCAGTGCTAGAGTGGGGGCTAATGAAAAACTGTTTTTT,CSARVGANEKLFF
TRBD1,TRBV28,TRBJ2-1,few,TGTGCCAGCAGTTTATACGGACAGGTTGGTGAGCAGTTCTTC,CASSLYGQVGEQFF
.,TRBV6-1,TRBJ1-5,.,TGTGCCAGCAGTGAACCAGGGTACAATCAGCCCCAGCATTTT,CASSEPGYNQPQHF
.,TRBV2,TRBJ2-7,many,TGTGCCAGCTTGCCGACTAGAACCTACGAGCAGTACTTC,CASLPTRTYEQYF
.,TRBV20-1,TRBJ1-3,.,TGCAGTGCTCCGCCCCTGGGGGCATTCTCTGGAAACACCATATATTTT,CSAPPLGAFSGNTIYF
TRBD1,TRBV7-2,TRBJ1-4,few,TGTGCCAGCAGCCCCCAGACAGGGGCCGGGGAAAAACTGTTTTTT,CASSPQTGAGEKLFF
.,TRBV20-1,TRBJ2-3,few,TGCAGTGCTGGAGACAGTGGGTACGCCGCAGATACGCAGTATTTT,CSAGDSGYAADTQYF
TRBD1,TRBV11-2,TRBJ1-1,few,TGTACAGAGAGGGGGCCCACTGAAGCTTTCTTT,CTERGPTEAFF
.,TRBV18,TRBJ2-2,many,TGTGCCAGCTCACCAGCGGCCGCGAACACCGGGGAGCTGTTTTTT,CASSPAAANTGELFF
.,TRBV7-9,TRBJ2-7,many,TGTGCCAGCCGCCGCCGGTCTGGGGGGAGCTCCTACGAGCAGTACTTC,CASRRRSGGSSYEQYF
.,TRBV5-1,TRBJ2-7,many,TGCGCCAGCAGCTTGGAAGGCAGGGGTCACGACGAGCAGTACTTC,CASSLEGRGHDEQYF